Listed here are 18 T cell receptor beta chains from one sample, sequenced in a study of blood T cell repertoires in COVID-19. Sequencing used immunoSEQ multiplex PCR; TCRdb keeps in-frame clones, though not all of them. The sample contains approximately 3,000 clones, 93% of which appear only once. Sequenced: peripheral blood. These receptors came from a human donor in a cohort sampled during active COVID-19.

In its sample, this clone was seen once. The chain couples TRBV19 to TRBJ2-5, with 9 bases matching TRBD2. The trim removed 6 bases at V and 3 bases at J, leaving 5 bases unmatched. The germline V gene encodes CDR1 LNHDA and CDR2 SQIVND (reference sequence). The CDR3 contains 14 residues. The CDR3 bases are TGTGCCAGTAGGATTGGCGGGGGGGAAGAGACCCAGTACTTC. Its protein is CASRIGGGEETQYF.

Here the CDR3 DNA reads TGCGCCAGCAGCGGAACCCCGCGGGGGGGCCTTGGGGGGACCCAGTACTTC. Translation gives CASSGTPRGGLGGTQYF. The chain recombines TRBV5-1 with TRBJ2-5, with TRBD2 matching 9 bases. V lost 4 bases and J lost 7; bases outside the gene matches: 17. This CDR3 contains 17 residues. The germline V gene encodes CDR1 SGHRS and CDR2 YFSETQ.

The V and J genes are TRBV6-5 and TRBJ2-7; 7 bases are a match to TRBD1. The CDR3 spans 11 residues. Germline V gives CDR1 MNHEY, CDR2 SVGAGI. Losses at the gene ends were 4 bases for V and 6 bases for J; bases not matched to a gene: 0. CDR3 region: CASSSGGEQYF. As DNA, the CDR3 is TGTGCCAGCAGTTCAGGGGGCGAGCAGTACTTC.

This clone was seen a few times. The V gene is TRBV6-5, the J gene TRBJ2-7; tentatively, D is TRBD2 (5 bases). Germline V CDR1 and CDR2: MNHEY, SVGAGI. V dropped 9 bases and J dropped 3 bases, with 12 bases sitting between them. The CDR3 is 12 amino acids. CDR3 sequence: CASGERVYEQYF. In nucleotides, the CDR3 is TGTGCCAGTGGGGAGAGGGTCTACGAGCAGTACTTC.

The chain combines TRBV5-4 with TRBJ1-2; TRBD1 might be the D (6 bases). Germline-derived CDR1 and CDR2 are SGHNT and YYREEE (reference sequence). The CDR3 spans 13 residues. V shed 4 bases and J shed 4 bases, with 11 bases lying between them. The CDR3 here is CASSRTEGYGYTF. DNA for the CDR3: TGTGCCAGCAGCCGGACAGAGGGCTATGGCTACACCTTC. The complete variable domain, with remaining parts taken from reference TRBV5-4 and TRBJ1-2, reads ETGVTQSPTHLIKTRGQQVTLRCSSQSGHNTVSWYQQALGQGPQFIFQYYREEENGRGNFPPRFSGLQFPNYSSELNVNALELDDSALYLCASSRTEGYGYTFGSGTRLTVV.

The J gene is TRBJ1-1, the V gene TRBV2; D gene uncertain. The CDR3 runs 14 residues. Germline-derived CDR1 and CDR2 are SNHLY and FYNNEI. Trimming took 1 base from V and 2 from J, leaving 8 bases between them. CDR3 in amino acids: CASSEDRFNTEAFF. The CDR3 bases are TGTGCCAGCAGTGAAGACAGATTCAACACTGAAGCTTTCTTT.

CDR3 sequence reads: CASSSPGTAGNEQFF. The CDR3 region has the DNA TGCGCCAGCAGCTCGCCCGGGACGGCGGGGAATGAGCAGTTCTTC. The chain is built from TRBV5-1 and TRBJ2-1, with a weak D call TRBD2 (6 bases). The CDR3 covers 15 residues. CDR1 is SGHRS, CDR2 YFSETQ, per germline. The V end lost 3 bases, the J end lost 7 bases, and 17 bases lay between the germline ends.

Here the CDR3 reads CASSQRQGSYNSPLHF. Here the CDR3 DNA reads TGTGCCAGCAGCCAACGACAGGGTTCCTATAATTCACCCCTCCACTTT. The rearrangement joins TRBV7-2 to TRBJ1-6, with 7 bases aligning to TRBD1. Germline V gene data show CDR1 as SGHTA and CDR2 as FQGNSA. The V and J ends lost 5 bases and 1 base, in that order; junction bases with no gene match: 5. CDR3 length: 16 residues.

This clone was picked up one time. The chain links TRBV4-1 to TRBJ2-3, with a tentative D call TRBD1 (6 bases). Germline lookup yields CDR1 MGHRA and CDR2 YSYEKL. The germline V and J ends were trimmed by 3 bases and 7 bases, with 26 bases remaining between them. This CDR3 region has 18 residues. CDR3 bases: TGCGCCAGCAGCCAGATTAACTTCAGGGGCCGAGATTCAAATACGCAGTATTTT. Translated, it gives CASSQINFRGRDSNTQYF.

V is TRBV6-2 or TRBV6-3 and J is TRBJ2-1; TRBD2 matches 8 bases. Trimming cost V 2 bases and J 6 bases; bases outside gene matches: 3. The CDR3 has 14 residues. The germline CDR1 and CDR2 sequences are MNHEY and SVGEGT. CDR3 in DNA: TGTGCCAGCAGTTACCGGGAGGGTGGCAATGAGCAGTTCTTC. Translation gives CASSYREGGNEQFF.

CDR3 loop: CASSVAGTTNQPQHF. The CDR3 DNA follows: TGCGCCAGCAGCGTCGCCGGGACAACCAATCAGCCCCAGCATTTT. This chain links TRBV10-1 with TRBJ1-5, with D perhaps TRBD1 (6 bases). The V gene lost 6 bases and the J gene lost 3 bases, with 15 bases spanning the gap. The CDR3 covers 15 residues. Germline CDR1 WNHNN, CDR2 SYGVQD (reference sequence).

The gene calls are TRBV6-5 and TRBJ1-5, with D unclear. Germline lookup yields CDR1 MNHEY and CDR2 SVGAGI. The CDR3 length is 15 residues. Deletions cut 6 bases from V and 0 bases from J, with 12 bases between. The CDR3 nucleotides are TGTGCCAGCAGGGCGGCAGAAAGTAGCAATCAGCCCCAGCATTTT. Residues: CASRAAESSNQPQHF.

This clone was observed a single time. DNA for the CDR3: TGCGCCAGCCGCGAACAGGGATTATCGGGTGGCTACACCTTC. It encodes CASREQGLSGGYTF. This chain links TRBV10-2 with TRBJ1-2; tentative D call: TRBD1 (6 bases). The V and J ends lost 8 bases and 7 bases respectively, with 20 bases between them. Germline lookup yields CDR1 WSHSY and CDR2 SAAADI. This CDR3 is built from 14 residues.

The rearrangement links TRBV14 to TRBJ2-1; 9 bases match TRBD2. Unmatched junction bases numbered 4, after V lost 0 bases and J lost 4 bases. The CDR3 runs to 16 residues. Looked up from germline, CDR1 is SGHDN and CDR2 is FVKESK. CDR3 amino acids: CASSQDLAGRYNEQFF. Here the CDR3 DNA reads TGTGCCAGCAGCCAAGATCTAGCGGGAAGATACAATGAGCAGTTCTTC.

The chain is built from TRBV10-3 and TRBJ1-5; D is ambiguous. CDR1 and CDR2 from the germline V gene are ENHRY and SYGVKD. Trimming pared 2 bases from V and 8 bases from J, leaving 16 bases between. The CDR3 has 15 residues. CDR3 in amino acids: CAISESVLGGKPQHF. DNA for the CDR3: TGTGCCATCAGTGAGAGCGTCCTCGGAGGGAAGCCCCAGCATTTT.

V usage is TRBV7-2 and J usage is TRBJ2-7; 7 bases map to TRBD2. CDR1 and CDR2 from the germline V gene are SGHTA and FQGNSA. The CDR3 has 15 amino acids. The trim removed 1 base at V and 6 bases at J, leaving 9 bases unmatched. CDR3 amino acids: CASSLVVRRESEQYF. CDR3 in DNA: TGTGCCAGCAGCTTAGTTGTTCGGCGGGAGAGCGAGCAGTACTTC.

The J gene is TRBJ1-1, the V gene TRBV27, with D hard to call. V dropped 0 bases and J dropped 3 bases, with 5 bases sitting between them. This CDR3 has 13 amino acids. Germline V CDR1 and CDR2: MNHEY, SMNVEV (reference sequence). CDR3 nucleotide sequence: TGTGCCAGCAGTTTATCATCGTACACTGAAGCTTTCTTT. Its protein is CASSLSSYTEAFF.

V usage is TRBV7-7 and J usage is TRBJ2-2, with D tentatively TRBD1 (5 bases). Trimming removed 0 bases at V and 1 base at J, with 9 bases between. Per the germline V gene, CDR1 is SSHAT and CDR2 is FNYEAQ (reference sequence). The CDR3 is 16 amino acids. This chain's CDR3 is CASSLAPDKNTGELFF. The CDR3 nucleotides read TGTGCCAGCAGCTTAGCGCCGGACAAGAACACCGGGGAGCTGTTTTTT.